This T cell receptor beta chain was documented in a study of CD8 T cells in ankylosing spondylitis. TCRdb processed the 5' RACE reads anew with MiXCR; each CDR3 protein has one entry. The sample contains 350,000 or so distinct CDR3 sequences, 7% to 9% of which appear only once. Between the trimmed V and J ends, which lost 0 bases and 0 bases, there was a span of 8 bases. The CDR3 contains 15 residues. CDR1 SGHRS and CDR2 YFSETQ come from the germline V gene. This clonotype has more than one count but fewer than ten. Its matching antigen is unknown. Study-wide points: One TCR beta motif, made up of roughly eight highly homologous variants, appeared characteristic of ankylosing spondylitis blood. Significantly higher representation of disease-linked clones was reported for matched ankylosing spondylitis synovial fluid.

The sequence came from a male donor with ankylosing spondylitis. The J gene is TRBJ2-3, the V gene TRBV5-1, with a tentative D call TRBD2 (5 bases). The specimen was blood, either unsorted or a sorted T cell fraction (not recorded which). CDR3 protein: CASSLDSVSTDTQYF. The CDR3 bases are TGCGCCAGCAGCTTGGATAGCGTGAGCACAGATACGCAGTATTTT.